The 19 T cell receptor beta chains below were found in one sample sequenced in a study of blood T cell repertoires in COVID-19. Measured with immunoSEQ multiplex PCR; TCRdb has only the in-frame clones, and not every one. The data show some 390,000 clones, with over 75% seen just once and 2% to 2.5% held by the top ten. Input material: peripheral blood. Receptors were obtained from a woman aged 55 to 70 with COVID-19, enrolled during active disease.

This clone was seen only a few times. The chain employs TRBV7-6 and TRBJ2-7, with D perhaps matching TRBD1 (5 bases). The CDR3 spans 14 residues. CDR1 is SGHVS, CDR2 FNYEAQ, per germline. V was pared by 1 base and J by 2 bases, with 9 bases between. The CDR3 sequence is CASSLGPGTYEQYF. The CDR3 DNA reads as TGTGCCAGCAGCTTAGGGCCAGGGACCTACGAGCAGTACTTC.

The rearrangement joins TRBV10-2 to TRBJ1-1; TRBD1 matches 10 bases. There are 14 residues in the CDR3. Germline CDR1 and CDR2: WSHSY and SAAADI. J was trimmed by 5 bases and V by 6 bases; bases with no gene match: 6. Here the CDR3 reads CASRRQGAGTEAFF. In nucleotides, the CDR3 is TGCGCCAGCAGGCGACAGGGGGCAGGGACTGAAGCTTTCTTT.

The chain joins TRBV28 to TRBJ2-1; D possibly corresponds to TRBD2 (7 bases). Germline CDR1 reads MDHEN; CDR2 reads SYDVKM. CDR3 length equals 16 residues. V was cut by 3 bases and J by 6 bases, with 18 bases left in between. The CDR3 nucleotides are TGTGCCAGCAGTTTCCCCTTAGGGGGGGGGCTCAATGAGCAGTTCTTC. Its protein product is CASSFPLGGGLNEQFF.

The CDR3 DNA follows: TGTGCCAGCAGCGAGAAACAGACCCGTGCCGGGGAGCTGTTTTTT. It encodes CASSEKQTRAGELFF. The V and J genes are TRBV7-2 and TRBJ2-2; D ambiguous. The germline V gene has CDR1 SGHTA and CDR2 FQGNSA. Trimming removed 5 bases from V and 6 bases from J, with 16 bases in between. CDR3 length equals 15 residues. The full variable domain, rest sourced from reference TRBV7-2 and TRBJ2-2, is GAGVSQSPSNKVTEKGKDVELRCDPISGHTALYWYRQSLGQGLEFLIYFQGNSAPDKSGLPSDRFSAERTGGSVSTLTIQRTQQEDSAVYLCASSEKQTRAGELFFGEGSRLTVL.

The chain combines TRBV9 with TRBJ1-3; 7 bases fit TRBD1. Trimming at V came to 3 bases and at J to 7 bases, leaving 7 bases not matched to a gene. The CDR3 has 14 residues. Germline CDR1 SGDLS, CDR2 YYNGEE. The CDR3 protein is CASSELTGSNTIYF. CDR3 bases: TGTGCCAGCAGCGAATTGACAGGGAGTAACACCATATATTTT.

This chain uses TRBV29-1 with TRBJ2-1, with 7 bases aligning to TRBD1. V lost 8 bases and J lost 2; bases outside the gene matches: 6. The CDR3 loop spans 13 amino acids. Germline CDR1 reads SQVTM; CDR2 reads ANQGSEA. The DNA of the CDR3 is TGCAGCTCGAGGGACAGCGCCTACAATGAGCAGTTCTTC. It specifies CSSRDSAYNEQFF.

This clone was observed a single time. The CDR3 sequence: CASSLGANRDTDTQYF. CDR3 in DNA: TGTGCCAGCAGCTTAGGGGCTAACCGTGACACAGATACGCAGTATTTT. The chain employs TRBV7-3 and TRBJ2-3; TRBD1 might be the D (5 bases). CDR3 size: 16 residues. Between the trimmed V and J ends, which lost 2 bases and 2 bases, there was a span of 14 bases. CDR1 SGHTA and CDR2 FQGTGA come from the germline V gene.

The sample holds one count of this clone. This chain links TRBV19 with TRBJ2-2; 8 bases align to TRBD1. V was pared by 2 bases and J by 3 bases, with 5 bases of the junction left unmatched. The CDR3 covers 16 residues. Germline CDR1 reads LNHDA; CDR2 reads SQIVND (reference sequence). The CDR3: CASSIFRGRDTGELFF. The CDR3 DNA reads as TGTGCCAGTAGTATATTCAGGGGGCGCGACACCGGGGAGCTGTTTTTT. Filled out from reference TRBV19 and TRBJ2-2, the complete variable domain reads DGGITQSPKYLFRKEGQNVTLSCEQNLNHDAMYWYRQDPGQGLRLIYYSQIVNDFQKGDIAEGYSVSREKKESFPLTVTSAQKNPTAFYLCASSIFRGRDTGELFFGEGSRLTVL.

This chain uses TRBV14 with TRBJ2-1, with 9 bases lining up with TRBD2. The junction had 11 bases not matched to a gene; V was cut back by 1 base and J by 4 bases. The CDR3 runs to 18 residues. Germline values: CDR1 SGHDN, CDR2 FVKESK. The CDR3 sequence is CASSQGNLAGGRYNEQFF. The CDR3 coding sequence is TGTGCCAGCAGCCAAGGGAATCTTGCGGGGGGGCGATACAATGAGCAGTTCTTC. The whole variable domain, remainder taken from reference TRBV14 and TRBJ2-1, is EAGVTQFPSHSVIEKGQTVTLRCDPISGHDNLYWYRRVMGKEIKFLLHFVKESKQDESGMPNNRFLAERTGGTYSTLKVQPAELEDSGVYFCASSQGNLAGGRYNEQFFGPGTRLTVL.

The CDR3 DNA sequence: TGTGCCAGCAGTTTGGGCCGGAACTATGGCTACACCTTC. This translates into CASSLGRNYGYTF. The chain is built from TRBV28 and TRBJ1-2; D gene unclear. The CDR3 sequence is 13 residues long. CDR1 and CDR2 (germline): MDHEN, SYDVKM. V shed 3 bases and J shed 2 bases, with 7 bases lying between them.

This clone was observed a few times. This chain links TRBV10-2 with TRBJ2-2, with a weak D call TRBD2 (5 bases). This CDR3 contains 11 residues. Trimming pared 7 bases from V and 5 bases from J, leaving 5 bases between. CDR1 and CDR2 (germline): WSHSY, SAAADI. The CDR3 region is CASTGTGELFF. The DNA of the CDR3 is TGCGCCAGCACGGGGACCGGGGAGCTGTTTTTT.

This sequence joins TRBV5-1 and TRBJ1-4; D not resolved. Per the germline V gene, CDR1 is SGHRS and CDR2 is YFSETQ. This CDR3 is built from 16 residues. The ends were cut back, 7 bases at V and 1 base at J, with 17 bases in the middle. The CDR3 reads CASRVAPSRTNEKLFF. CDR3 in DNA: TGCGCCAGCCGAGTCGCCCCGTCTAGAACTAATGAAAAACTGTTTTTT. The variable domain in full, completed from reference TRBV5-1 and TRBJ1-4, reads KAGVTQTPRYLIKTRGQQVTLSCSPISGHRSVSWYQQTPGQGLQFLFEYFSETQRNKGNFPGRFSGRQFSNSRSEMNVSTLELGDSALYLCASRVAPSRTNEKLFFGSGTQLSVL.

This clone was counted a single time. The genes are TRBV18 and TRBJ1-5; D is perhaps TRBD1 (5 bases). The V and J ends lost 5 bases and 3 bases respectively, with 11 bases between them. The CDR3 has 14 residues. Germline CDR1 and CDR2: KGHSH and LQKENI. CDR3 residues: CASSDQGFNQPQHF. DNA for the CDR3: TGTGCCAGCTCAGACCAGGGTTTCAATCAGCCCCAGCATTTT.

The V gene is TRBV19, the J gene TRBJ1-2, with TRBD1 matching over 9 bases. In germline, CDR1 is LNHDA, CDR2 SQIVND (reference sequence). V lost 2 bases to trimming and J lost 5 bases; unmatched junction nucleotides: 6. CDR3 length: 15 amino acids. The CDR3, as DNA: TGTGCCAGTAGTATAAGCCACGACAGGGGGTATGGCTACACCTTC. It translates to CASSISHDRGYGYTF.

The rearrangement joins TRBV29-1 to TRBJ1-4; 9 bases fit TRBD1. CDR3 length: 15 amino acids. Trimming removed 4 bases from V and 8 bases from J; junction bases left unmatched: 11. Per germline, CDR1 SQVTM and CDR2 ANQGSEA. CDR3 protein: CSVGVGGTGREKLFF. Written as DNA, the CDR3 is TGCAGCGTTGGTGTGGGAGGGACAGGGAGAGAAAAACTGTTTTTT.

V gene TRBV10-3 combines with J gene TRBJ2-5, with a possible D match to TRBD1 (6 bases). Between the trimmed V and J ends, which lost 0 bases and 2 bases, there was a span of 22 bases. The CDR3 sequence is 19 residues long. Germline V gives CDR1 ENHRY, CDR2 SYGVKD. The CDR3 DNA follows: TGTGCCATCAGTGAGTCGAATTTGGGGGCGACTGCCCATCAAGAGACCCAGTACTTC. Its protein is CAISESNLGATAHQETQYF.

The chain couples TRBV18 to TRBJ2-2; 8 bases map to TRBD1. The ends lost 3 bases at V and 0 bases at J; junction bases unmatched: 0. Looked up from germline, CDR1 is KGHSH and CDR2 is LQKENI. The CDR3 has 15 amino acids. In nucleotides, the CDR3 is TGTGCCAGCTCACCGGACAGGGCGAACACCGGGGAGCTGTTTTTT. This translates into CASSPDRANTGELFF.

CDR3 residues: CASSYSRGGSYEQYF. The CDR3 DNA reads TGTGCCAGCAGTTACTCGCGGGGGGGCTCCTACGAGCAGTACTTC. This chain connects TRBV6-5 to TRBJ2-7; the match to TRBD2 covers 9 bases. This CDR3 spans 15 amino acids. V gave up 0 bases and J gave up 0 bases; unmatched junction bases: 0. Germline V gene sequence: CDR1 MNHEY, CDR2 SVGAGI.

The chain links TRBV7-2 to TRBJ2-7, with 7 positions matching TRBD1. The ends lost 2 bases at V and 7 bases at J; junction bases unmatched: 8. CDR1 and CDR2 from the germline V gene are SGHTA and FQGNSA. The length of the CDR3 is 14 residues. The CDR3 loop reads CASSLRQGEQEQYF. In DNA, the CDR3 is TGTGCCAGCAGCTTACGGCAGGGGGAACAAGAGCAGTACTTC.